This is a list of T cell receptor beta chains from one sample in a study of blood T cell repertoires in COVID-19. The data were produced by immunoSEQ multiplex PCR, yet TCRdb's version contains in-frame clones alone and is incomplete. Among tens of thousands of clones, around 79% were seen once, and the ten largest hold about a third. Input material: peripheral blood. All receptors come from an older woman with acute or convalescent COVID-19. Both conserved end residues are part of each CDR3. The D gene is left open where the match is weak. Size tells how often a clone was seen (once, few, many) or the class of an expanded clone, and some rows leave it out.

D	size	V	J	length	CDR3	DNA
NA	NA	TRBV10-1	TRBJ2-1	14	CASSDSPGISEQFF	TGCGCCAGCAGTGACTCCCCAGGGATTTCCGAGCAGTTCTTC
NA	NA	TRBV28	TRBJ1-1	16	CASSLAGGDMNTEAFF	TGTGCCAGCAGTTTGGCCGGGGGGGACATGAACACTGAAGCTTTCTTT
TRBD2	few	TRBV4-2	TRBJ2-3	20	CASSQDLLTSGRGFTDTQYF	TGTGCCAGCAGCCAAGATCTTCTGACTAGCGGGAGAGGGTTCACAGATACGCAGTATTTT
TRBD2	NA	TRBV10-3	TRBJ2-1	14	CAIREAGERNEQFF	TGTGCCATCAGAGAAGCGGGAGAGCGGAATGAGCAGTTCTTC
TRBD1	NA	TRBV5-5	TRBJ1-1	18	CASSSINPGQGLNTEAFF	TGTGCCAGCAGCTCAATCAACCCGGGACAGGGTTTGAACACTGAAGCTTTCTTT
NA	NA	TRBV7-2	TRBJ2-2	13	CASSFRNTGELFF	TGTGCCAGCAGCTTTCGTAACACCGGGGAGCTGTTTTTT
NA	few	TRBV25-1	TRBJ1-2	15	CASSEPGLRGGGYTF	TGTGCCAGCAGTGAGCCGGGACTCCGGGGAGGTGGCTACACCTTC
NA	once	TRBV16	TRBJ1-5	19	CASSHPVGQDPYSNQPQHF	TGTGCCAGCAGCCATCCCGTGGGGCAGGACCCTTATAGCAATCAGCCCCAGCATTTT
TRBD1	NA	TRBV4-1	TRBJ2-7	16	CASSQDPQGALNEQYF	TGCGCCAGCAGCCAAGATCCACAGGGGGCGCTGAATGAGCAGTACTTC
NA	NA	TRBV18	TRBJ1-2	13	CASSSTANYGYTF	TGTGCCAGCTCATCGACAGCTAACTATGGCTACACCTTC
NA	NA	TRBV6-2/TRBV6-3	TRBJ1-2	12	CASSYSSTGYTF	TGTGCCAGCAGTTACTCTTCGACAGGCTACACCTTC
TRBD1	few	TRBV7-2	TRBJ1-1	17	CASSLVTTGGRGTEAFF	TGTGCCAGCAGCTTAGTAACTACAGGGGGTAGGGGCACTGAAGCTTTCTTT
NA	NA	TRBV5-4	TRBJ2-3	15	CASSHGGPSTDTQYF	TGTGCCAGCAGCCACGGAGGACCTAGCACAGATACGCAGTATTTT
NA	NA	TRBV7-9	TRBJ1-4	16	CASSLVSSGYVEKLFF	TGTGCCAGCAGCTTAGTGTCATCAGGGTATGTGGAAAAACTGTTTTTT
TRBD1	NA	TRBV5-8	TRBJ1-2	14	CASRGRDRVRGYTF	TGTGCCAGCAGGGGCAGGGACAGGGTGCGTGGCTACACCTTC
NA	few	TRBV5-1	TRBJ1-4	15	CASSSSQGRNEKLFF	TGCGCCAGCAGCTCCTCACAGGGTCGAAATGAAAAACTGTTTTTT
TRBD2	NA	TRBV7-2	TRBJ2-7	15	CASSISGRAAHEQYF	TGTGCCAGCAGCATTAGCGGGAGGGCCGCCCACGAGCAGTACTTC